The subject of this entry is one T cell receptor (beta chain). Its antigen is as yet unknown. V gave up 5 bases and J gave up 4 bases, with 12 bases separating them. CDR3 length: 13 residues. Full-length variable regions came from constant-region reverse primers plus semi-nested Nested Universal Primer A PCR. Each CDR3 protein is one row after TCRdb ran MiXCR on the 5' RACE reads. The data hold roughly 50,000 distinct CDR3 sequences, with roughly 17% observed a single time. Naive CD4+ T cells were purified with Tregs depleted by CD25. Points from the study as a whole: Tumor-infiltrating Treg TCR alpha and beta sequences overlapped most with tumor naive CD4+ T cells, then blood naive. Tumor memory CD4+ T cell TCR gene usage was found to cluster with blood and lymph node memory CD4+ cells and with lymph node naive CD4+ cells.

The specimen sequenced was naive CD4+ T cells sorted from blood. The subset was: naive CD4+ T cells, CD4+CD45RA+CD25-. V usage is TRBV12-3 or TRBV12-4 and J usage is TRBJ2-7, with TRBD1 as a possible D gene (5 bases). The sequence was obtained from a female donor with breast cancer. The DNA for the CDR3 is TGTGCCAGCAGTCCTCCAGGGTTGTACGAGCAGTACTTC. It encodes CASSPPGLYEQYF.